A selection of T cell receptor beta chains follows, all from one sample in a study of T cell changes during pregnancy in multiple sclerosis. TCRdb's copy holds only in-frame clones and misses some; the assay was immunoSEQ multiplex PCR. The table lists roughly 40,000 clones, 90% of them singletons. Specimen: CD4+ T cells from peripheral blood mononuclear cells, collected in the third trimester of pregnancy. These receptors were collected from a female donor with multiple sclerosis, enrolled in a pregnancy study. The conserved cysteine and the conserved F or W are not part of the CDR3 here. A D gene is named only where the DNA matches it firmly.

d_call v_call cdr3_aa
TRBD1 TRBV10-3 AIRDKGGAEGYT
TRBD1 TRBV19 ASSTRTGRTEAF
. TRBV11-2 ASSLVAGALNTEAF
TRBD1 TRBV29-1 SVRPSTGGWYNEQF
TRBD1 TRBV9 ASSPEAWDSPYGYT
TRBD1 TRBV5-1 ASSSGQGREETQY
. TRBV19 ASSTGGLAKNIQY
. TRBV6-1 ASSQETVRYPRDEKLF
. TRBV28 ASSLMGRGAVEGYT
TRBD1 TRBV19 ASSMGTGRLQPQH
. TRBV28 ASKQGHYGYT
TRBD2 TRBV5-1 ASSQLAGGYEQY
TRBD2 TRBV18 ASSPPTSGSYNEQF
. TRBV7-6 ASSLAPLSGSSYNEQF
TRBD1 TRBV2 ASTRNSQGANTGELF
TRBD2 TRBV6-6 ASTGLAGAVGELF
. TRBV10-3 AISESKGALGYEQY
. TRBV13 ASSLKPSQLEQF
. TRBV5-4 ASSLTADYNEQF
. TRBV11-2 ASSRMGPSYEQY
TRBD1 TRBV4-1 ASSPQQGRHQPQH
TRBD1 TRBV19 ASSDRDYEQY
. TRBV11-2 ASSLGGTRNTEAF
. TRBV19 ASSPPLGGLGEAF
. TRBV19 ASSIKADTDTQY
. TRBV29-1 SVRKTEAIGEQY
. TRBV27 ASSRGSDIDTQY
. TRBV14 ASSQDLSSTNYGYT
TRBD1 TRBV5-8 ASSFGDRGFRNEKLF
TRBD2 TRBV7-2 ASSAQRGGNNEQF
TRBD1 TRBV7-9 ASSFGGTGGPTEAF
. TRBV30 AWSANLNTEAF
TRBD1 TRBV29-1 SVGGQGGGSNQPQH
. TRBV6-6 ASSSPGKGNEQF
. TRBV18 ASSPKSGDHEQY
. TRBV19 ASSIGPNQKLF
TRBD1 TRBV5-1 ASKGQTNTGELF
TRBD2 TRBV5-4 ASSFVAGGGGNEQF
. TRBV19 ASSILRLEGDTEAF
. TRBV7-9 ASSLQGRNTEAF